The sequence of this T cell receptor beta chain was determined in a study of T cells in Graves' hyperthyroidism and ophthalmopathy. Study in general: Prior to any treatment, at the point of initial diagnosis, peripheral blood was collected.

TCR beta CDR3 region amplification was performed from RNA transcripts. TCR CDR3 underwent first-round RT-PCR with the HTBI primer set. TCRdb ran MiXCR on the multiplex PCR reads and lists one entry per CDR3 protein. The sample lists around 350,000 distinct CDR3 sequences; 13% were seen once. Per germline, CDR1 DFQATT and CDR2 SNEGSKA (reference sequence). CDR3 length: 13 amino acids. Study observations and caveats: Ophthalmopathy could be told apart from stable hyperthyroidism with a 13 V-J model. Median prediction lead before ophthalmopathy onset was 6 to 8 months with the model.

Details on this clonotype: Its antigen is as yet unknown. At one end, the junction sequence differs from germline, possibly due to a read error.

This rearrangement joins TRBV20-1 to TRBJ2-7; D ambiguous. Specimen: blood. The source is a woman aged 18-30 years with Graves' hyperthyroidism. The CDR3 DNA follows: TGCAGTGTTGACTCGGGCACCTCCTACGAGCAGTGCTTC. Its translation: CSVDSGTSYEQCF.